These 21 T cell receptor beta chains share one sample of origin, sequenced in a study of blood T cells in healthy people across ages. A J-beta primer mix and a sample-barcoded 5' primer were used in a second PCR of about 6 to 12 cycles. TCRdb analysed the 5' RACE reads with MiXCR anew, one entry per CDR3 protein. The sample has around 800,000 distinct CDR3 sequences, about 42% seen once. What was sequenced was blood. The receptors shown here come from a man aged 55-75 years in good health.

The chain carries TRBV29-1 and TRBJ2-3, with unresolved D. In germline, CDR1 is SQVTM, CDR2 ANQGSEA. The CDR3 runs to 12 residues. Trimming cost V 1 base and J 1 base, with 3 bases left between them. This chain's CDR3 is CSVEARTDTQYF. The CDR3 DNA reads as TGCAGCGTTGAAGCTCGCACAGATACGCAGTATTTT.

This clonotype was seen repeatedly, ten times or more. This rearrangement joins TRBV7-9 to TRBJ1-1; D is undetermined. V lost 5 bases and J lost 2, with 15 bases in between. This CDR3 has 15 amino acids. Germline V gene sequence: CDR1 SEHNR, CDR2 FQNEAQ (reference sequence). The CDR3: CASSPLSDGNTEAFF. CDR3 DNA sequence: TGTGCCAGCAGCCCGCTGTCAGACGGAAACACTGAAGCTTTCTTT.

V is TRBV3-1 and J is TRBJ1-5, with 10 positions matching TRBD1. This CDR3 spans 14 amino acids. CDR1 is LGHDT and CDR2 is YNNKEL in the germline V gene (reference sequence). V dropped 3 bases and J dropped 7; count of bases not matched to a gene: 3. The CDR3: CASSHGTGEQPQHF. The CDR3 nucleotides are TGTGCCAGCAGCCACGGGACAGGGGAACAGCCCCAGCATTTT.

This clonotype was detected only a few times. The chain joins TRBV12-3 or TRBV12-4 to TRBJ2-4; the D call may be TRBD1 or TRBD2 (5 bases each). Trimming took 5 bases from V and 8 from J, leaving 22 bases between them. The CDR3 extends over 16 amino acids. As DNA, the CDR3 is TGTGCCAGCAGTCCAGCCGGACATTTAAGGAGGCACATTCAGTACTTC. Protein product: CASSPAGHLRRHIQYF.

V and J are TRBV7-2 and TRBJ2-1, with D uncertain. Trimming took 5 bases from V and 2 from J, leaving 16 bases between them. The CDR3 runs 16 residues. Germline CDR1 SGHTA, CDR2 FQGNSA. The CDR3 DNA reads TGTGCCAGCAGCCGACTGGGGTCCTTCACCTACAATGAGCAGTTCTTC. This translates into CASSRLGSFTYNEQFF. The variable domain in full, completed from reference TRBV7-2 and TRBJ2-1, reads GAGVSQSPSNKVTEKGKDVELRCDPISGHTALYWYRQSLGQGLEFLIYFQGNSAPDKSGLPSDRFSAERTGGSVSTLTIQRTQQEDSAVYLCASSRLGSFTYNEQFFGPGTRLTVL.

The rearrangement joins TRBV5-4 to TRBJ2-7, with TRBD1 as a possible D gene (6 bases). The tail of the sequence fits TRBJ2-4 better, so the J call may be wrong. In germline, CDR1 is SGHNT, CDR2 YYREEE (reference sequence). There are 13 residues in the CDR3. CDR3 in amino acids: CASSTRTENIQYF. Here the CDR3 DNA reads TGTGCCAGCAGCACCCGGACAGAAAACATTCAGTACTTC.

This clonotype was seen a handful of times. The rearrangement uses TRBV5-1 and TRBJ2-3; the D is unclear. CDR1 and CDR2 from the germline V gene are SGHRS and YFSETQ. V was pared by 2 bases and J by 7 bases, with 11 bases between. There are 13 residues in the CDR3. This CDR3 reads CASSFGVGNTQYF. For the CDR3, the DNA is TGCGCCAGCAGCTTTGGGGTTGGGAATACGCAGTATTTT.

V gene TRBV6-5 combines with J gene TRBJ2-5; 7 bases align to TRBD1. CDR1 and CDR2 (germline): MNHEY, SVGAGI. The CDR3 sequence is 16 residues long. Trimming at V came to 5 bases and at J to 4 bases, leaving 13 bases not matched to a gene. The CDR3 coding sequence is TGTGCCAGCAGTCGCGGACAGGTTGGAAGGGGAGAGACCCAGTACTTC. Its translation is CASSRGQVGRGETQYF.

The sample holds a few counts of this clonotype. This chain uses TRBV4-3 with TRBJ1-2; D remains ambiguous. Germline V gene lookup returns CDR1 LGHNA and CDR2 YSLEER. The CDR3 is made up of 14 amino acids. The V end was cut by 0 bases, the J end by 2 bases, with 7 bases between. DNA for the CDR3: TGCGCCAGCAGCCAAGATGGAGGGAACTATGGCTACACCTTC. This codes for CASSQDGGNYGYTF.

The chain carries TRBV20-1 and TRBJ2-3, with D perhaps TRBD2 (6 bases). The V gene's germline CDR1 is DFQATT and CDR2 SNEGSKA (reference sequence). V was pared by 6 bases and J by 0 bases, with 16 bases between. The CDR3 covers 15 residues. Here the CDR3 DNA reads TGCAGTGCCGGCCGGGGAGGCGGGAGCACAGATACGCAGTATTTT. The encoded protein is CSAGRGGGSTDTQYF.

On this clonotype itself: The junction differs from germline at one of its ends, possibly a read error. This chain links TRBV7-2 with TRBJ1-2, with D tentatively TRBD1 (6 bases). The V gene's germline CDR1 is SGHTA and CDR2 FQGNSA. The CDR3 extends over 13 amino acids. CDR3 protein: CASSEDRNYGHTF. The CDR3 DNA reads as TGTGCCAGCAGCGAAGACAGGAACTATGGCCACACCTTC. The full variable domain, its missing parts supplied by reference TRBV7-2 and TRBJ1-2, is GAGVSQSPSNKVTEKGKDVELRCDPISGHTALYWYRQSLGQGLEFLIYFQGNSAPDKSGLPSDRFSAERTGGSVSTLTIQRTQQEDSAVYLCASSEDRNYGHTFGSGTRLTVV.

The rearrangement uses TRBV7-2 and TRBJ1-1; D not certain. The CDR3 is made up of 13 amino acids. The germline CDR1 and CDR2 sequences are SGHTA and FQGNSA. With 1 base removed from V and 8 bases from J, the gap between germline ends came to 11 bases. This CDR3 reads CASSLEGLSEAFF. The DNA of the CDR3 is TGTGCCAGCAGCTTAGAAGGACTGAGCGAAGCTTTCTTT.

This chain uses TRBV5-1 with TRBJ1-2; 8 positions agree with TRBD1. The CDR3 covers 17 residues. From germline, CDR1 is SGHRS and CDR2 YFSETQ. The trim removed 2 bases at V and 4 bases at J, leaving 13 bases unmatched. This chain's CDR3 is CASSLTGTGFDSYGYTF. CDR3 coding DNA: TGCGCCAGCAGCTTAACCGGGACAGGATTCGACTCCTATGGCTACACCTTC.

This clonotype came up once. The CDR3 region has the DNA TGCGCCAGCAGCCAATTCTGGATGGGGGATGAGCAGTTCTTC. Translated: CASSQFWMGDEQFF. The chain is built from TRBV4-3 and TRBJ2-1, with D perhaps matching TRBD1 or TRBD2 (5 bases each). The germline gives CDR1 LGHNA, CDR2 YSLEER. The CDR3 runs to 14 residues. Deletions cut 2 bases from V and 8 bases from J, with 13 bases between.

This clonotype was seen more than once but under ten times. V usage is TRBV20-1 and J usage is TRBJ2-3; 10 bases align to TRBD2. The CDR3 has 15 amino acids. CDR1 and CDR2 (germline): DFQATT, SNEGSKA (reference sequence). The junction had 5 bases not matched to a gene; V was cut back by 2 bases and J by 3 bases. CDR3 region: CSARISGGKTDTQYF. In nucleotides, the CDR3 is TGCAGTGCTAGAATTAGCGGGGGGAAGACAGATACGCAGTATTTT.

This clonotype showed up just a few times. V and J are TRBV29-1 and TRBJ2-1; D call uncertain. In germline, CDR1 is SQVTM, CDR2 ANQGSEA. V was shortened by 7 bases and J by 4 bases, with 14 bases between the two germline ends. CDR3 length: 13 residues. The CDR3 loop is CSAHDTTYNEQFF. CDR3 sequence (DNA): TGCAGCGCCCATGACACCACGTACAATGAGCAGTTCTTC.

Comments on this clonotype: A much larger clone lies a single base off, so this may be a read error. The rearrangement uses TRBV29-1 and TRBJ2-3; tentatively, D is TRBD1 (5 bases). CDR3 length: 15 amino acids. In germline, CDR1 is SQVTM, CDR2 ANQGSEA. As DNA, the CDR3 is TGCAGCGCTGAAGATCCCGAGTCAGGGACAGATACGCAGTATTTT. Translated, it gives CSAEDPESGTDTQYF.

This clonotype was counted between two and nine times. The chain combines TRBV25-1 with TRBJ2-3; D unresolved. V gave up 3 bases and J gave up 4 bases, with 11 bases separating them. The germline V gene has CDR1 MGHDK and CDR2 SYGVNS. The CDR3 is 14 residues long. CDR3 nucleotides: TGTGCCAGCAGTGACTACAACGTAGCAGATACGCAGTATTTT. Translated: CASSDYNVADTQYF.

This clonotype was counted a few times. The rearrangement uses TRBV7-9 and TRBJ1-1; 11 bases fit TRBD1. The CDR3 has 15 residues. The V segment lost 5 bases and the J segment 4 bases; nucleotides outside the gene matches: 6. The V gene's germline CDR1 is SEHNR and CDR2 FQNEAQ (reference sequence). In nucleotides, the CDR3 is TGTGCCAGCAGCGCTACCGGGACAGGGGGCACTGAAGCTTTCTTT. It encodes CASSATGTGGTEAFF.

This clonotype appeared a single time. The chain combines TRBV20-1 with TRBJ1-2; a possible D gene is TRBD1 (5 bases). The germline V gene encodes CDR1 DFQATT and CDR2 SNEGSKA (reference sequence). Deletions cut 6 bases from V and 8 bases from J, with 16 bases between. The CDR3 consists of 12 residues. CDR3 nucleotide sequence: TGCAGTGCCGTTGGGGGGATAGGCGGCTACACCTTC. This gives the protein CSAVGGIGGYTF.

The chain links TRBV29-1 to TRBJ2-1; 10 bases fit TRBD2. V dropped 2 bases and J dropped 7; count of bases not matched to a gene: 5. Germline CDR1 SQVTM, CDR2 ANQGSEA. This CDR3 contains 14 residues. The CDR3 DNA reads TGCAGCGTTGAAACTTCTAGCGGGGGTAATGAGCAGTTCTTC. Protein sequence: CSVETSSGGNEQFF.